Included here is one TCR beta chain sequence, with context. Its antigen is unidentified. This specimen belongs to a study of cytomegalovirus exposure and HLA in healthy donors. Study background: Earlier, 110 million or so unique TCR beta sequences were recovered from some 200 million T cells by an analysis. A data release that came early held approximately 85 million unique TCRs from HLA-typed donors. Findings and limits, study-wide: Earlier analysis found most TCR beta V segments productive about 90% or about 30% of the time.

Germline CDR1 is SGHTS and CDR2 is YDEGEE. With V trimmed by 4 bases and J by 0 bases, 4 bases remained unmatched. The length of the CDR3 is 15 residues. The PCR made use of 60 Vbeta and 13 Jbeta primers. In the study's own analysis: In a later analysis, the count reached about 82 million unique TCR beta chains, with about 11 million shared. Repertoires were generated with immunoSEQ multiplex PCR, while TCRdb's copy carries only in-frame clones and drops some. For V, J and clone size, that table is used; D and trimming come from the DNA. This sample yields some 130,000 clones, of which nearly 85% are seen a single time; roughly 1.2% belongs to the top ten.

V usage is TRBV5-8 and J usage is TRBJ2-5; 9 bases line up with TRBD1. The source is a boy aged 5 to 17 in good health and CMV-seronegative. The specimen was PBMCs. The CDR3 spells CASSIGTGHQETQYF. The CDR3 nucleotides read TGTGCCAGCAGCATCGGGACAGGGCACCAAGAGACCCAGTACTTC.